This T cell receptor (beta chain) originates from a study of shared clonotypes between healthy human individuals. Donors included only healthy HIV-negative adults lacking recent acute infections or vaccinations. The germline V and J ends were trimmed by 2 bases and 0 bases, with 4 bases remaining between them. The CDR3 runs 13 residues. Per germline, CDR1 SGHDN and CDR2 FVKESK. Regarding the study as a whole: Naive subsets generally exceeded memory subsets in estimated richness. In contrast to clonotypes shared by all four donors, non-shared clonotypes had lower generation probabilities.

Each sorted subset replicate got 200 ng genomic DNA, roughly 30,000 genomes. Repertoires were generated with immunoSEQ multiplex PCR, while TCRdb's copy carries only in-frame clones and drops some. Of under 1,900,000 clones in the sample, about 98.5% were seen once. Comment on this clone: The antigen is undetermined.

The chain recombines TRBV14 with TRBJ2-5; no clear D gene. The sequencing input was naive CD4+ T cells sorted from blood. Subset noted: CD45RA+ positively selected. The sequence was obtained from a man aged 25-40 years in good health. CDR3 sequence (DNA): TGTGCCAGCAGCCAACTAAACCAAGAGACCCAGTACTTC. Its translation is CASSQLNQETQYF.